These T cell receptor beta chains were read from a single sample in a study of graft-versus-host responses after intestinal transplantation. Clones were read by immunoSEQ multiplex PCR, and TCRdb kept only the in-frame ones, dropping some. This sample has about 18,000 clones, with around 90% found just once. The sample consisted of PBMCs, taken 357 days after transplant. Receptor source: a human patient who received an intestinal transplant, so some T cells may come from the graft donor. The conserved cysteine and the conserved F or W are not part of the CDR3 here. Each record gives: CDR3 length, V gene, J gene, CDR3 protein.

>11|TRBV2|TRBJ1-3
ARGEGTGNTIY
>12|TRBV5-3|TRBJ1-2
ARSLTGREYGYT
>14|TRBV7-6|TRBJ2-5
ASIPGIAGGVETQY
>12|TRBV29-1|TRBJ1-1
SVSFGGVNTEAF
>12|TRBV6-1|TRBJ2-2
ASDELTNTGELF
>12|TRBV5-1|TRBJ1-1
ASSLGTGNTEAF
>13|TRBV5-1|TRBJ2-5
ASRSRLAGEETQY
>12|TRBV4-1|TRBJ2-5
ASSQRWYQETQY
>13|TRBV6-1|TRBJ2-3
ASSISGGGTDTQY
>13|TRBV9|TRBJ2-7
ASSVSPEVSYEQY
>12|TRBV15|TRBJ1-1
ATSRGSLNTEAF
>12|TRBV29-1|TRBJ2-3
SVLQGASTDTQY
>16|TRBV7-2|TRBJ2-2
ASSPGLAGVRNTGELF
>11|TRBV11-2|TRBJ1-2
ASSYSGDYGYT
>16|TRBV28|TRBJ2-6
ASSLWGLEGRGANVLT
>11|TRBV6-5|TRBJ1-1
ASSYQTPPEAF
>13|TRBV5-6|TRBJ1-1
ASSLVAGVKTEAF
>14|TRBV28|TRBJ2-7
ASSSLQRENSYEQY
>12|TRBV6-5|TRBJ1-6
ASSYGQVNSPLH
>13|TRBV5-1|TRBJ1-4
ASSLNTGGVEKLF
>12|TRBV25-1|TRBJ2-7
ASQDGMSSYEQY
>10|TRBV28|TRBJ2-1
ASKSIYNEQF
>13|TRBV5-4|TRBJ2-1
ASSEAGTTYNEQF
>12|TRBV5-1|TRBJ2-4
ASSETGGEDIQY
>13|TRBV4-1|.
ASSQEEGRPYEQY
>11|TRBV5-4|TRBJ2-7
ASSNIITYEQY
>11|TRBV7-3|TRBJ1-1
ASSLKQGEKAF
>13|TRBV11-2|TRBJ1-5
ASSLGWGGNQPQH
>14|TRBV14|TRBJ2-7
ASSPAPLASSYEQY
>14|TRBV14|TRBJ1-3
ASSQGHRVGGNTIY
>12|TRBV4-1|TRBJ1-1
ASSTLRGETEAF
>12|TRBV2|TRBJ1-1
AMTGGRTGTEAF
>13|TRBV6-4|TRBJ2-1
ASSELAGNTNEQF
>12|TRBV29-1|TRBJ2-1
SARGHGRGDEQF
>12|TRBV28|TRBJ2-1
ASRPPSGSNEQF
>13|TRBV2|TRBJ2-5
ASSPERGARETQY
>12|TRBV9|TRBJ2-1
ASSVGGSYNEQF
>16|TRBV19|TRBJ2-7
ASSIASGGAEKSYEQY
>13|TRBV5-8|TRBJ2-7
ASSTRTGGWYEQY
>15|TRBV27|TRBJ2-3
ASSPQGLAGARGTQY
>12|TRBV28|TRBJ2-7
ASSSPREVYEQY
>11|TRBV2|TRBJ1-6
ASREDGDSPLH
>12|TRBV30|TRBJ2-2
AFLDRAYTGELF
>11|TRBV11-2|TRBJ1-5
ASSLGQNQPQH
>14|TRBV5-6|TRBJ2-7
ASSLWGGGPIDEQY
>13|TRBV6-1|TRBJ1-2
ASSEGVGANYGYT